These 9 T cell receptor beta chains were sequenced from one sample in a study of T cell responses to AZD1222 COVID-19 vaccine (dated by TCRdb to about 2021). The library was made by the immunoSEQ multiplex PCR assay. In its TCRdb copy, this immuneACCESS table keeps in-frame sequences only and misses some clones. Where compared with another copy, unresolved V genes explain less than half of these, and the others have no known cause. The sample includes about 160,000 clones, with less than 95% observed a single time. The top ten clonotypes cover about 1.3% of the sample. Read against the paper, the sample's time point label means: baseline before first vaccination. The sequences come from peripheral blood, collected on day 0 of AZD1222 vaccination. These receptors originate from an adult in good health.

The gene calls are TRBV7-9 and TRBJ1-2; D gene ambiguous. CDR1 and CDR2 (germline): SEHNR, FQNEAQ (reference sequence). This CDR3 has 16 amino acids. With 1 base removed from V and 1 base from J, the gap between germline ends came to 13 bases. The CDR3 DNA reads TGTGCCAGCAGCTTAGGGGCAGAAACACTTAACTATGGCTACACCTTC. This encodes CASSLGAETLNYGYTF.

V and J are TRBV4-2 and TRBJ2-5, with D perhaps TRBD1 (7 bases). Germline lookup yields CDR1 LGHNA and CDR2 YNFKEQ. Trimming removed 2 bases at V and 6 bases at J, with 25 bases between. The CDR3 contains 18 residues. Here the CDR3 reads CASSQSFRGARTGKTQYF. DNA for the CDR3: TGTGCCAGCAGCCAATCGTTCAGGGGGGCGAGAACGGGAAAGACCCAGTACTTC.

The chain has TRBV7-9 and TRBJ2-5; 8 nucleotides agree with TRBD2. V was clipped by 4 bases and J by 0 bases; unmatched bases: 7. This CDR3 has 16 residues. Looked up from germline, CDR1 is SEHNR and CDR2 is FQNEAQ (reference sequence). The CDR3 sequence is CASSSSGGSYQETQYF. CDR3 DNA: TGTGCCAGCAGCTCCTCGGGAGGGTCGTACCAAGAGACCCAGTACTTC. The full variable domain, with the rest looked up from reference TRBV7-9 and TRBJ2-5, is DTGVSQNPRHKITKRGQNVTFRCDPISEHNRLYWYRQTLGQGPEFLTYFQNEAQLEKSRLLSDRFSAERPKGSFSTLEIQRTEQGDSAMYLCASSSSGGSYQETQYFGPGTRLLVL.

The J gene is TRBJ2-3, the V gene TRBV11-2; D remains ambiguous. CDR3 length: 14 residues. Germline CDR1 reads SGHAT; CDR2 reads FQNNGV. V dropped 4 bases and J dropped 1 base, with 9 bases sitting between them. CDR3 loop: CASSSTGGTDTQYF. The CDR3 DNA reads as TGTGCCAGCAGCTCCACCGGAGGCACAGATACGCAGTATTTT.

The count of this clone is one. The gene calls are TRBV19 and TRBJ2-4; 7 bases are a match to TRBD1. Germline V gene lookup returns CDR1 LNHDA and CDR2 SQIVND (reference sequence). The CDR3 has 17 amino acids. V was clipped by 6 bases and J by 1 base; unmatched bases: 12. DNA for the CDR3: TGTGCCAGTAGCCCAGGGAACAGGGGAGCTGCCAAAAACATTCAGTACTTC. Translated, it gives CASSPGNRGAAKNIQYF.

The rearrangement links TRBV11-2 to TRBJ2-3, with unresolved D. The CDR3 has 15 residues. V was trimmed by 1 base and J by 2 bases, leaving 10 bases between them. The germline gives CDR1 SGHAT, CDR2 FQNNGV. In DNA, the CDR3 is TGTGCCAGCAGCTTAGCAATGGGGAACACAGATACGCAGTATTTT. Translation gives CASSLAMGNTDTQYF. The variable domain in full, with the rest retrieved from reference TRBV11-2 and TRBJ2-3, is EAGVAQSPRYKIIEKRQSVAFWCNPISGHATLYWYQQILGQGPKLLIQFQNNGVVDDSQLPKDRFSAERLKGVDSTLKIQPAKLEDSAVYLCASSLAMGNTDTQYFGPGTRLTVL.

The chain combines TRBV7-2 with TRBJ2-7; no clear D. V was cut by 0 bases and J by 5 bases, with 8 bases left in between. This CDR3 is 13 amino acids long. Germline V lookup: CDR1 SGHTA, CDR2 FQGNSA. CDR3 amino acids: CASSLARGHEQYV. In DNA, the CDR3 is TGTGCCAGCAGCTTAGCCCGTGGCCACGAGCAGTACGTC.

The chain links TRBV19 to TRBJ1-1; D gene ambiguous. V gave up 3 bases and J gave up 1 base, with 12 bases separating them. The CDR3 has 15 residues. Germline V gene sequence: CDR1 LNHDA, CDR2 SQIVND (reference sequence). The CDR3: CASSMVGRGNTEAFF. CDR3 nucleotides: TGTGCCAGTAGTATGGTGGGCAGAGGGAACACTGAAGCTTTCTTT.

This clone was seen a single time. The chain has TRBV2 and TRBJ1-3; no clear D. This CDR3 has 17 residues. V was cut by 4 bases and J by 0 bases, with 16 bases left in between. Germline assignment: CDR1 SNHLY and CDR2 FYNNEI. CDR3 coding DNA: TGTGCCAGCAGTGTGGAAAGGGCTTGGGGCTCTGGAAACACCATATATTTT. This encodes CASSVERAWGSGNTIYF.